A single T cell receptor beta chain is shown here with its context. As yet, its antigen is unknown. The trim removed 6 bases at V and 3 bases at J, leaving 1 base unmatched. In germline, CDR1 is SEHNR, CDR2 FQNEAQ (reference sequence). This CDR3 spans 13 amino acids. These data belong to a study of cytomegalovirus exposure and HLA in healthy donors. PCR employed 60 Vbeta and 13 Jbeta primers. Sequencing was performed with immunoSEQ multiplex PCR; in TCRdb, only in-frame clones are kept and a portion is missing. The top ten clones hold approximately 5% of a sample with 110,000 or so clones, 70% to 80% of them seen once. Notes on the study in general: One later analysis reportedly identified an Asian-associated ancestry cluster that showed fewer N-insertions than the roughly 720-donor mean. TCR beta chains numbering approximately 150 were designated cytomegalovirus-associated.

Input material: PBMCs. This receptor was identified in a young woman in good health and CMV-seropositive. The gene calls are TRBV7-9 and TRBJ2-7, with TRBD2 identical over 11 bases. CDR3 DNA sequence: TGTGCCAGCAGGACTAGCGGGAACTACGAGCAGTACTTC. It translates to CASRTSGNYEQYF.